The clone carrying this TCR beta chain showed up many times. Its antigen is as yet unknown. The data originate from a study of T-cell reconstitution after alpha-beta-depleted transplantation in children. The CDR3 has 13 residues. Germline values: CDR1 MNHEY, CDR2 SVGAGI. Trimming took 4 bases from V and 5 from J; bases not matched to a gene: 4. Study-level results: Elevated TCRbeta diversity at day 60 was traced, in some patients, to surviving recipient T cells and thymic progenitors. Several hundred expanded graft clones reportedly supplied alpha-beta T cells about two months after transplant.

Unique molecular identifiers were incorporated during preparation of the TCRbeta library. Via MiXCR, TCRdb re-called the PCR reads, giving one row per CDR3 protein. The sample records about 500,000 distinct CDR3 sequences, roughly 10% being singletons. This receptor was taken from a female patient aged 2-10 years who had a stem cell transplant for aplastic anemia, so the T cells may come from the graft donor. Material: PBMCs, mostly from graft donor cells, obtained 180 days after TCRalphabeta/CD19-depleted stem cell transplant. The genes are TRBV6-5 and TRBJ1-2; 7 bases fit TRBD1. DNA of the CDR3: TGTGCCAGCAGTTTAGGGACAGCTTATGGCTACACCTTC. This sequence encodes CASSLGTAYGYTF.